This TCR beta chain emerged from a study of blood T cell repertoires in COVID-19. For the study at large: COVID-19 samples, acute and convalescent, were from the United States, Italy and Spain. In each case, the material was cDNA or gDNA derived from T cells, B-cell-depleted T cells, or PBMCs.

This clone was counted a single time. Symptom resolution, clearance, or two negative PCRs marked donors in Cohort 3 as recovered. Original handling: Estimation of nucleated cell counts relied on the amplification of reference gene primers. Assay used: immunoSEQ multiplex PCR; TCRdb lists only in-frame clones, some missing. V, J and clone size are taken as reported in that table, and D and trimming were inferred from the DNA itself. The table lists around 450,000 clones, 87% of them singletons, with under 0.85% in the top ten. Germline V CDR1 and CDR2: SGHRS, YFSETQ. The CDR3 covers 13 residues. With V trimmed by 0 bases and J by 9 bases, 2 bases remained unmatched.

The sequence was obtained from a woman aged 18-29 years who had recovered from COVID-19. Input material: PBMCs or T cells enriched from blood (not recorded which). The J gene is TRBJ2-3, the V gene TRBV5-1; the match to TRBD1 covers 9 bases. The CDR3 DNA is TGCGCCAGCAGCTTGGGGGACAGGGAGACGCAGTATTTT. It encodes CASSLGDRETQYF.